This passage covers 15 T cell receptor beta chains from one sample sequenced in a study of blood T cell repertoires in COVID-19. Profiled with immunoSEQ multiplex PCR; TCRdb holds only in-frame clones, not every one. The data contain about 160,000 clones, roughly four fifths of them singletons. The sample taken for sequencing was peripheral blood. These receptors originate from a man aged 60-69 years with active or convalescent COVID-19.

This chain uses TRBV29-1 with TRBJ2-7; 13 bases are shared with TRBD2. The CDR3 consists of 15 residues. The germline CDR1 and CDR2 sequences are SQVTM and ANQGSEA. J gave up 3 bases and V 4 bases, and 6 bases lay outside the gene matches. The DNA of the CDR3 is TGCAGCGTTGCTTTGGGGACTAGCGGGATCTACGAGCAGTACTTC. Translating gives CSVALGTSGIYEQYF.

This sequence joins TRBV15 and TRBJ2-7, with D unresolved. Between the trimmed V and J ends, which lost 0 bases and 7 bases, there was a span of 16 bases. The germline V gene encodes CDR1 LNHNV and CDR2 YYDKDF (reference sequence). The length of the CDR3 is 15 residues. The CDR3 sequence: CATSRDLPQVNEQYF. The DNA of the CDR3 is TGTGCCACCAGCAGAGATCTACCCCAGGTAAATGAGCAGTACTTC.

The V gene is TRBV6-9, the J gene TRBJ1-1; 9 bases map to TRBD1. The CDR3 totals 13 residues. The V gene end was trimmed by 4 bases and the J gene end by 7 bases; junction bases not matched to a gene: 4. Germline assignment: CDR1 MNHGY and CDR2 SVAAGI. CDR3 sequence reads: CASSSWTGVEAFF. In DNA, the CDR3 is TGTGCCAGCAGTTCATGGACAGGGGTTGAAGCTTTCTTT.

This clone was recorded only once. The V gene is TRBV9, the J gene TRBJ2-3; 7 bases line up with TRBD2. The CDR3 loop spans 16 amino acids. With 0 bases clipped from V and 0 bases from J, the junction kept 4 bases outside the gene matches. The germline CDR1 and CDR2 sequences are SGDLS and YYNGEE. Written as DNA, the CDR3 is TGTGCCAGCAGCGTAGGACTAGCCCAGAGCACAGATACGCAGTATTTT. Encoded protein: CASSVGLAQSTDTQYF.

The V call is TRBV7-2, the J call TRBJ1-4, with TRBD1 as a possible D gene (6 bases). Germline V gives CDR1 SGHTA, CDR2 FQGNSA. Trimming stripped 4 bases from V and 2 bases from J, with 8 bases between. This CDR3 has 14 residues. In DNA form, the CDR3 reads TGTGCCAGCAGCTATCAGGGGACTAATGAAAAACTGTTTTTT. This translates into CASSYQGTNEKLFF.

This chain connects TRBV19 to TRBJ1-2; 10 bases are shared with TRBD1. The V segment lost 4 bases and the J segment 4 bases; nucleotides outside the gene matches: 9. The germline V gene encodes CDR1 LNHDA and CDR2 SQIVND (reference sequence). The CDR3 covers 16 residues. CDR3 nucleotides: TGTGCCAGTAGTACTTCAAAGGGACAGGGGATCTATGGCTACACCTTC. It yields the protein CASSTSKGQGIYGYTF.

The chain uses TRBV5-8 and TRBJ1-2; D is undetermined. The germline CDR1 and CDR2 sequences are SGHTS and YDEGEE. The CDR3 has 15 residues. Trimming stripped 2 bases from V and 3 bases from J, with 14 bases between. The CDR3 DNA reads TGTGCCAGCAGCTTCCATCAATCAACGGACTATGGCTACACCTTC. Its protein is CASSFHQSTDYGYTF.

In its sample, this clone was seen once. CDR3 sequence (DNA): TGTGCCAGTAGTACGGGACACCACGAGCAGTACTTC. It yields the protein CASSTGHHEQYF. The gene calls are TRBV19 and TRBJ2-7, with D possibly TRBD1 on 6 matching bases. The CDR3 length is 12 residues. Trimming pared 4 bases from V and 5 bases from J, leaving 9 bases between. In germline, CDR1 is LNHDA, CDR2 SQIVND (reference sequence).

CDR3 nucleotide sequence: TGTGCTAGTGCCAAGGACAGGGGAGACACAGATACGCAGTATTTT. Translation: CASAKDRGDTDTQYF. The rearrangement links TRBV12-5 to TRBJ2-3; 9 nucleotides align to TRBD1. CDR3 length: 15 residues. J was trimmed by 2 bases and V by 7 bases; bases with no gene match: 7. Germline values: CDR1 LGHNT, CDR2 FRNRAP.

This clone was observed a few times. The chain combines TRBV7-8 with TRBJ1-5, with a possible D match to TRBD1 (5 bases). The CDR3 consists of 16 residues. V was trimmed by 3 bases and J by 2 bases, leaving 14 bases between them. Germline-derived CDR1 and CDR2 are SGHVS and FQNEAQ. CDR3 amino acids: CASSFFGGVGNQPQHF. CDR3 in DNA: TGTGCCAGCAGCTTTTTCGGAGGGGTCGGCAATCAGCCCCAGCATTTT.

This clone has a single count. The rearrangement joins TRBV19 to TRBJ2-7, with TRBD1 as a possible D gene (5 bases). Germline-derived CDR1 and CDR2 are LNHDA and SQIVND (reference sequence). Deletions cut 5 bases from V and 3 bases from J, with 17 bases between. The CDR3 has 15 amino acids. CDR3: CASSLSGLGVYEQYF. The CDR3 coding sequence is TGTGCCAGTAGTTTATCGGGCCTAGGGGTCTACGAGCAGTACTTC.

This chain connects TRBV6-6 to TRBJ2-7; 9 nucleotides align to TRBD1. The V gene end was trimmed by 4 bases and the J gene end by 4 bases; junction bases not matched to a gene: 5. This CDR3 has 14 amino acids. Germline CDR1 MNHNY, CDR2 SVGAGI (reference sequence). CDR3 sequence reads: CASSFPGQGYEQYF. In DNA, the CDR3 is TGTGCCAGCAGTTTCCCGGGACAGGGTTACGAGCAGTACTTC.

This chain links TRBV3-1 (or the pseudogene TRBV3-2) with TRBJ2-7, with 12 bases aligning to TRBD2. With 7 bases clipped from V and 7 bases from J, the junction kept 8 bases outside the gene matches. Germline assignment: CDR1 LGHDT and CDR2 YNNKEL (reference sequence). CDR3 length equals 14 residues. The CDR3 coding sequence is TGTGCCAGCACGTCGGCTAGCGGGAGGGGGGAGCAGTACTTC. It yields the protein CASTSASGRGEQYF.

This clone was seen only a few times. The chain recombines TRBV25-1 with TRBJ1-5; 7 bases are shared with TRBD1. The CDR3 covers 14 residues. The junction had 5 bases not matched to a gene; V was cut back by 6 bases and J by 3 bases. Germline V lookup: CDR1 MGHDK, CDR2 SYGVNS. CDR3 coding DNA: TGTGCCAGCAGACAAACAGGGGACAATCAGCCCCAGCATTTT. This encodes CASRQTGDNQPQHF.

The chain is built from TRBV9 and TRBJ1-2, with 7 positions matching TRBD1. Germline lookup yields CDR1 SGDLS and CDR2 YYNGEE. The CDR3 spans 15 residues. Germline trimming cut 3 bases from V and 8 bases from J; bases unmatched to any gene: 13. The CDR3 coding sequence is TGTGCCAGCAGCGAGAGCAACAGGGGAATAGGCGGCTACACCTTC. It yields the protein CASSESNRGIGGYTF.